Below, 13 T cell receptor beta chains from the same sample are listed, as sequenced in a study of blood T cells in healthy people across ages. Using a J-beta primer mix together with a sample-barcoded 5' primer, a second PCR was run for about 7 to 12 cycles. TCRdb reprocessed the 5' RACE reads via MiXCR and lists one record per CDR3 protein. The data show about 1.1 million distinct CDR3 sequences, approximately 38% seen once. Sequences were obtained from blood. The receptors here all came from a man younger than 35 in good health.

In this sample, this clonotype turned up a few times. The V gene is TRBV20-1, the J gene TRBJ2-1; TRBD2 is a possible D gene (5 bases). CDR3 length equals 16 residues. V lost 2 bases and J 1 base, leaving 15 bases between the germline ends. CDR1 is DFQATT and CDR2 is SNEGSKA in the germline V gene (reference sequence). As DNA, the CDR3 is TGCAGTGCTAGACGTTCGCCCCGGACTTCCTACAATGAGCAGTTCTTC. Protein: CSARRSPRTSYNEQFF.

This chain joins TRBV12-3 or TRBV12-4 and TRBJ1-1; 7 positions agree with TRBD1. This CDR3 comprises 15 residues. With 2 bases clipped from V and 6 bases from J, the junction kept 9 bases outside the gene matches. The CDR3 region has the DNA TGTGCCAGCAGTTTACTCCAGGGGGGGGACGCTGAAGCTTTCTTT. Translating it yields CASSLLQGGDAEAFF.

CDR3 sequence: CASSYSISSYGTDTQYF. CDR3 DNA sequence: TGTGCCAGCAGTTACTCGATCAGTAGCTACGGCACAGATACGCAGTATTTT. The chain has TRBV6-5 and TRBJ2-3; D gene uncertain. CDR3 size: 17 residues. Germline lookup yields CDR1 MNHEY and CDR2 SVGAGI. V shed 0 bases and J shed 1 base, with 14 bases lying between them.

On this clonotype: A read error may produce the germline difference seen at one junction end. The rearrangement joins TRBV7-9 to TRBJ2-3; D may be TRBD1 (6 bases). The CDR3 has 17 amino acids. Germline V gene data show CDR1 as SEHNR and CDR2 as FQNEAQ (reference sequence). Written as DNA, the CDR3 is TGTGCCAGCAGCTCCCTGGAAGGCCAAGGGTGGACAGATACACAGTATTTT. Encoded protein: CASSSLEGQGWTDTQYF.

The CDR3 spells CASSLAMGSEAFF. Written as DNA, the CDR3 is TGTGCCAGCAGCTTAGCGATGGGGTCTGAAGCTTTCTTT. This chain uses TRBV7-2 with TRBJ1-1; D is unclear. In germline, CDR1 is SGHTA, CDR2 FQGNSA. The CDR3 totals 13 residues. V lost 0 bases and J lost 6, with 8 bases in between.

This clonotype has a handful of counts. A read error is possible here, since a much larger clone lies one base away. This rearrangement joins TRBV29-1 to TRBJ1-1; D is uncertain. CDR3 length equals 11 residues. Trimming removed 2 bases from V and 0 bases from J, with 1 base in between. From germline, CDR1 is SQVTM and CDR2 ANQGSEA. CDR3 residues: CSVEMNTEAFF. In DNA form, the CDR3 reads TGCAGCGTTGAAATGAACACTGAAGCTTTCTTT.

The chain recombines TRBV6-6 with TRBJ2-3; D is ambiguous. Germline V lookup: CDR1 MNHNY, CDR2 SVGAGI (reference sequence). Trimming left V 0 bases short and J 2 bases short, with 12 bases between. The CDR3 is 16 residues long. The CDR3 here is CASSYSQPRPTDTQYF. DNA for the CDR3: TGTGCCAGCAGTTACTCGCAGCCTCGACCCACAGATACGCAGTATTTT.

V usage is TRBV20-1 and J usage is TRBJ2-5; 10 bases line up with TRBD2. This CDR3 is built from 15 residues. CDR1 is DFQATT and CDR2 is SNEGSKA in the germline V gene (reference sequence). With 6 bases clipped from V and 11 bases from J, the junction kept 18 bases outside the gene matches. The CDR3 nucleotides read TGCAGTGCAGCACCCGGGACTAGCGCGGGGAATGAGCAGTACTTC. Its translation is CSAAPGTSAGNEQYF.

In nucleotides, the CDR3 is TGTGCCAGCAGCTTGGGGGTAGGCGGGGGGACTTACAATGAGCAGTACTTC. Amino acids: CASSLGVGGGTYNEQYF. The chain has TRBV5-4 and TRBJ2-1; 8 bases line up with TRBD2. The J call may be wrong; the DNA end is better matched by TRBJ2-7. From germline, CDR1 is SGHNT and CDR2 YYREEE (reference sequence). The CDR3 has 17 residues.

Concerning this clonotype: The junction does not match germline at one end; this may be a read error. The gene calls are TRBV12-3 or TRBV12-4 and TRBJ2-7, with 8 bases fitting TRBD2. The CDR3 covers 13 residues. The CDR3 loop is CASSVSGTYGQYF. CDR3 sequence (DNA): TGTGCCAGCAGCGTTAGCGGGACCTACGGGCAGTACTTC.

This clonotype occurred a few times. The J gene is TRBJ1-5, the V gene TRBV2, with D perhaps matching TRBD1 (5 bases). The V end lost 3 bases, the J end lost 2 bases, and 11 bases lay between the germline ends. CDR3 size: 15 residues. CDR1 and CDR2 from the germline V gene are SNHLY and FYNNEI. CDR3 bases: TGTGCCAGCAGTGAGGGCCAGGGTGGCAATCAGCCCCAGCATTTT. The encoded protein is CASSEGQGGNQPQHF. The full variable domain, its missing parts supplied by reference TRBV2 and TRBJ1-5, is EPEVTQTPSHQVTQMGQEVILRCVPISNHLYFYWYRQILGQKVEFLVSFYNNEISEKSEIFDDQFSVERPDGSNFTLKIRSTKLEDSAMYFCASSEGQGGNQPQHFGDGTRLSIL.

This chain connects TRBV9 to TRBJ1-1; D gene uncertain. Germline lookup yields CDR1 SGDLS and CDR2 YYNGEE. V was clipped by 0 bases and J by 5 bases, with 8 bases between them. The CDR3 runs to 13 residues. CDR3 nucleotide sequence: TGTGCCAGCAGCGTAGCTATGGGAACTGAAGCTTTCTTT. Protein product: CASSVAMGTEAFF.

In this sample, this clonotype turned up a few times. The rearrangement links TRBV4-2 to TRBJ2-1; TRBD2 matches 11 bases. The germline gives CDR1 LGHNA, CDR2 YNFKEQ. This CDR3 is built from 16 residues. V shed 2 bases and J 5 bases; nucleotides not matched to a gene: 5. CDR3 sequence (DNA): TGTGCCAGCAGCCAATACGGGACTAGCGGACACAATGAGCAGTTCTTC. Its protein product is CASSQYGTSGHNEQFF.